The rows below give T cell receptor beta chains drawn from one sample of a study of patients and donors after allogeneic stem cell transplantation. TCRdb reanalysed the RT-PCR reads using MiXCR and keeps one entry per CDR3 protein. The repertoire holds about 76,000 distinct CDR3 sequences, with approximately 25% as singletons. Specimen: blood, either unsorted or a sorted T cell fraction (not recorded which). All receptors come from a human donor who was either an allogeneic HSCT recipient or a stem cell or donor lymphocyte infusion donor (not recorded which). It is not recorded whose cells these are; they may come from a transplant donor. Both conserved end residues are trimmed from each CDR3. The order of the fields is V gene, D gene, J gene, clone size, CDR3 protein. D genes are given only for firm matches. Only part of the rows carry a size: once, few, many, or a class if the clone is expanded.

TRBV5-4	NA	TRBJ2-4	NA	ASSLGGTAKNIQY
TRBV7-9	TRBD1	TRBJ1-1	NA	ASSYTGGYEAF
TRBV3-1	NA	TRBJ2-5	NA	ASSQDRAIQETQY
TRBV4-2	TRBD1	TRBJ1-2	NA	ASSQGPDRASPLYGYT
TRBV12-3/TRBV12-4	TRBD1	TRBJ1-5	few	ASSRQGTINQPQH
TRBV12-3/TRBV12-4	NA	TRBJ1-2	NA	ASSLGGSYGYT
TRBV9	NA	TRBJ2-3	NA	ASSVAPRRGPFTDTQY
TRBV20-1	NA	TRBJ2-1	NA	SARRGGSYNEQF
TRBV5-6	NA	TRBJ2-1	NA	ASSLAGLGVNEQF
TRBV24-1	NA	TRBJ2-7	few	ATSDPTRSYEQY
TRBV10-3	TRBD2	TRBJ2-3	NA	AISGSSGDTQY
TRBV29-1	NA	TRBJ1-2	NA	SVEDPLGNHGYT
TRBV7-2	NA	TRBJ1-1	many	ASSPSRGTEAF
TRBV7-2	TRBD1	TRBJ1-2	few	ASSLLGQGSYGYT
TRBV6-2/TRBV6-3	NA	TRBJ1-5	NA	ASSLGDLRNQPQH
TRBV5-1	NA	TRBJ2-7	NA	ASRDGDQPLYEQY
TRBV7-2	NA	TRBJ1-1	many	ASSLTVWGLTEAF
TRBV5-1	TRBD2	TRBJ2-5	NA	ASSASGRALLETQY
TRBV5-1	NA	TRBJ1-4	few	ASSLIGGTNEKLF
TRBV18	TRBD1	TRBJ1-2	NA	ASSPLDRGSVYGYT
TRBV11-2	NA	TRBJ1-4	NA	ASSLDQREKLF
TRBV3-1	NA	TRBJ1-1	few	ASSRGGRFMNTEAF
TRBV20-1	NA	TRBJ1-1	few	SARFRDNEAF
TRBV20-1	NA	TRBJ2-3	NA	SAQGGTTDTQY
TRBV25-1	NA	TRBJ1-2	NA	ASSEDHGYT
TRBV24-1	TRBD1	TRBJ2-3	few	ATSDADRGLDTQY
TRBV28	TRBD2	TRBJ2-1	NA	AVGTSAYNEQF
TRBV20-1	NA	TRBJ1-3	many	SARDLGDPRNTIY
TRBV6-1	NA	TRBJ1-5	many	ASSEAPNQPQH
TRBV5-5	NA	TRBJ2-7	NA	ASSDPGSYEQY
TRBV7-9	NA	TRBJ1-2	few	ASSLTQNYGYT
TRBV2	NA	TRBJ1-4	many	ASSEYLTGMNEKLF
TRBV7-7	NA	TRBJ2-1	few	ASSLDTRSYNEQF
TRBV7-9	NA	TRBJ1-2	few	ASSLWRGGYGYT
TRBV6-4	NA	TRBJ2-1	NA	ASSAVPGLVNEQF
TRBV28	TRBD2	TRBJ2-4	few	ASSHFLREWDSKNIQY
TRBV7-7	TRBD1	TRBJ2-6	NA	ASSRDSLSGANVLT
TRBV4-3	NA	TRBJ1-1	once	ASSQDVEGFMNTEAF
TRBV6-1	NA	TRBJ1-1	few	ASRLGERAEAF
TRBV4-1	NA	TRBJ1-5	NA	ASSQDLGRVVGQPQH
TRBV5-1	NA	TRBJ2-1	few	ASSLGGRAAYNEQF
TRBV12-3/TRBV12-4	TRBD2	TRBJ2-3	NA	ASSFGGGPFTDTQY
TRBV5-1	TRBD1	TRBJ2-7	NA	ASSLDRDSVYEQY
TRBV12-3/TRBV12-4	NA	TRBJ1-1	few	ASTLRYTEAF
TRBV12-3/TRBV12-4	NA	TRBJ2-7	NA	ASSFVSGGFGEQY
TRBV5-1	TRBD1	TRBJ2-2	NA	ASSLGQGSNTGELF
TRBV18	TRBD2	TRBJ2-3	few	ASSPAGGGNTQY
TRBV12-3/TRBV12-4	NA	TRBJ2-7	NA	ASRETGTFYEQY
TRBV4-1	NA	TRBJ2-1	few	ATTPRDVPQYNEQF
TRBV6-2/TRBV6-3	TRBD1	TRBJ1-5	few	ASSLQGFSNQPQH
TRBV12-3/TRBV12-4	TRBD1	TRBJ2-4	NA	ASSLGFPSRTGAY
TRBV6-6	NA	TRBJ2-1	few	ASSPRDEQF
TRBV29-1	TRBD1	TRBJ1-4	many	SVPGGAGEKLF
TRBV5-1	NA	TRBJ2-7	few	ASSADIYEQY
TRBV12-3/TRBV12-4	NA	TRBJ1-3	few	ASSLWGNSGNTIY
TRBV9	NA	TRBJ1-1	NA	ASSPYVRSAGTEAF
TRBV12-3/TRBV12-4	NA	TRBJ1-4	many	ASSLGALNEKLF